The clone carrying this T cell receptor (beta chain) was seen a few times. The target antigen is unknown. This record belongs to a study of beta chain features in type 1 diabetes. Regarding the study as a whole: In all four CD4+ subsets, TCRB CDR3 length was significantly, moderately reduced in type 1 diabetes.

The whole isolated RNA underwent reverse transcription, so sequencing captured expressed TCRB transcripts. The protocol was immunoSEQ multiplex PCR, while the TCRdb copy is restricted to in-frame clones and leaves out a portion. The sample includes roughly 140,000 clones, 11% of them seen just once. Material: central memory CD4+ T cells from blood. The source is a young man in good health.

This CDR3 is CASSLFVANVLTF. In DNA, the CDR3 is TGTGCCAGCAGCTTGTTTGTGGCCAACGTCCTGACTTTC. This rearrangement joins TRBV7-2 to TRBJ2-6; D call uncertain. CDR3 size: 13 residues. Germline V CDR1 and CDR2: SGHTA, FQGNSA. V lost 3 bases and J 6 bases, leaving 6 bases between the germline ends.